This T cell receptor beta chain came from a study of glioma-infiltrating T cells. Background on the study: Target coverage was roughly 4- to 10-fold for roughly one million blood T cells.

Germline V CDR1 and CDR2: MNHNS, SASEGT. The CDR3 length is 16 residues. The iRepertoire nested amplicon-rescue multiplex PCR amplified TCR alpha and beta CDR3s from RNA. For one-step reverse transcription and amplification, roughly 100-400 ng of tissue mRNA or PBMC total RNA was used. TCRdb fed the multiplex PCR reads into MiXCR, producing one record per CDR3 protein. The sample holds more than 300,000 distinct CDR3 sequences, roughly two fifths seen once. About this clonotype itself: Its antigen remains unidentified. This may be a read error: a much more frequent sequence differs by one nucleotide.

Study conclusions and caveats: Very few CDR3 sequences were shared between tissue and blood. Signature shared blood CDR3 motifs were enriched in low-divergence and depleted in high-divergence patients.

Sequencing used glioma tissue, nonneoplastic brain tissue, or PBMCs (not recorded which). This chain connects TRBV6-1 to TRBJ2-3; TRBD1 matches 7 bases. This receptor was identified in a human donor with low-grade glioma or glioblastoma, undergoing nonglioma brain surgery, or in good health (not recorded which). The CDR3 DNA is TGTGCCTGCAGTAAGGGTACAGGGGAGCGAGCAGATACGCAGTATTTT. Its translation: CACSKGTGERADTQYF.